This TCR beta chain was recorded in a study of control samples from healthy donors and cancer patients. Germline assignment: CDR1 SGDLS and CDR2 YYNGEE. This CDR3 is 14 amino acids long. V was pared by 3 bases and J by 4 bases, with 6 bases of the junction left unmatched. Only in-frame clones appear in the TCRdb table, and some are missing; sequencing was by immunoSEQ multiplex PCR. The repertoire holds approximately 170,000 clones, 80% to 95% seen once, with less than 0.75% in the top ten. The TCR sequence derives from a woman aged 25 to 39 in good health. Input material: blood. The chain links TRBV9 to TRBJ1-1; 7 nucleotides agree with TRBD1. CDR3 DNA sequence: TGTGCCAGCAGCGCCGGACAGGCGAGCACTGAAGCTTTCTTT. Encoded protein: CASSAGQASTEAFF.